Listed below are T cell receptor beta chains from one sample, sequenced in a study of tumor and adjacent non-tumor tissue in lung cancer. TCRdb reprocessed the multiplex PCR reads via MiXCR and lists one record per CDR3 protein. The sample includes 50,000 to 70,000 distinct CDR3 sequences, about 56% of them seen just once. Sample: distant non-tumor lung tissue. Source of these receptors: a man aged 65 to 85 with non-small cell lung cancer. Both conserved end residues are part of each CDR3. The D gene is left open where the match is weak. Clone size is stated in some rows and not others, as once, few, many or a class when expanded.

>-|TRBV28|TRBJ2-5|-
TGTGCCAGCAGTGTACACAGGGAGGATCGGGAGACCCAGTACTTC
CASSVHREDRETQYF
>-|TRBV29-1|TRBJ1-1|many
TGCAGCGTTTCGGCGGGGTTATTTCCCATGAACACTGAAGCTTTCTTT
CSVSAGLFPMNTEAFF
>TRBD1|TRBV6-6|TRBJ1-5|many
TGTGCCAGCAGTTACGGACAGGGCTTTGGTCAGCCCCAGCATTTT
CASSYGQGFGQPQHF
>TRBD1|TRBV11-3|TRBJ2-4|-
TGTGCCAGCAGTTTGAACAGGGGTAATTCCAAAAGCATTCAATACTTC
CASSLNRGNSKSIQYF
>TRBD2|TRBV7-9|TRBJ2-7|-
TGTGCCAGCAGCTTCCCCCGCGGGAGCGGCAGCGAGCAGTACTTC
CASSFPRGSGSEQYF
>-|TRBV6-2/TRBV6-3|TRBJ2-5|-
TGTGCCAGCAGTTATACCGCCGGGACGCCAAACCTGGAGCCCCAGTACTTC
CASSYTAGTPNLEPQYF
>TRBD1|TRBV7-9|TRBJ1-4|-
TGTGCCAGCAGCCCATCTGCCGGGACAGCAAATGAAAAACTGTTTTTT
CASSPSAGTANEKLFF
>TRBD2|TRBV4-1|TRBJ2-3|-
TGCGCCAGCAGCCACGGGCTAGCGGGAGATACGCAGTATTTC
CASSHGLAGDTQYF
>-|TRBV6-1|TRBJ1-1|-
TGTGCCAGTTCGGGTGGGGCGTGTGTTGGAGCTTTCTTT
CASSGGACVGAFF
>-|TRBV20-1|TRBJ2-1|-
TGCAGTGCTAGGGACAGCGGGCGGGCTATCGGCAATGAGCAGTTCTTC
CSARDSGRAIGNEQFF
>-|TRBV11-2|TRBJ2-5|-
TGTGCCAACAGCTCCCGGGAAGGCCAAGAGACCCAGTACTTC
CANSSREGQETQYF
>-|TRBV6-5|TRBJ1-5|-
TGTGTCAGCAGGTTCAGGGGACTCCATCAGCCCCAGCACTTT
CVSRFRGLHQPQHF
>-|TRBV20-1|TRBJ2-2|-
TGCATTGCTAGAGATCCGCAGATCACCGGGGAGCTGTTTTTT
CIARDPQITGELFF
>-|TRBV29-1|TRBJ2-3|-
TGCAGCGTTTTTGGTACTAGTTTTACAGATGCGCAGTATTTT
CSVFGTSFTDAQYF
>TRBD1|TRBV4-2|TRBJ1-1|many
TGTGCCAGCAGCCAGCCCCAAGGGACAGCGAACACTGAAGCTTTCTTT
CASSQPQGTANTEAFF
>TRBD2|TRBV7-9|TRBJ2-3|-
TGTGCCAGCAGCGCGGGACTAGCGGGAGGCACAGATACGCAGTATTTT
CASSAGLAGGTDTQYF
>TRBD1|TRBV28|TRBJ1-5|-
TGTGCCAGCAGCACAGGGGGCTCTGGCAATCAGCCCCAGCATTTT
CASSTGGSGNQPQHF
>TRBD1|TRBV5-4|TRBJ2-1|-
TGTGCCAGCAGCTCTCGACAGGGGGTCCCCTACAATGAGCAGTTCTTC
CASSSRQGVPYNEQFF
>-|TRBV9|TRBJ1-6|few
TGTGCCAGCAGCGAGCGGACAGCTAATTCACCCCTCCACTTT
CASSERTANSPLHF
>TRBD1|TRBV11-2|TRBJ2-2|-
TGTGCCAGCAGCCTACAGGGGACGTTATTCGTCTGGGAGCTGTTTTTT
CASSLQGTLFVWELFF
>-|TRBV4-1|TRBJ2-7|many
TGCGCCAGCAGCCCCCTCGGGGGATCCTACGAGCAGTACTTC
CASSPLGGSYEQYF
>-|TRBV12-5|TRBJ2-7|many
TGTGCTAGTGGTTTGGTACCTAAGGACTACGAGCAGTACTTC
CASGLVPKDYEQYF
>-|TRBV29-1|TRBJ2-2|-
TGCAGCGTTCTATCGGGCACGATCGGGGAGCTGTTTTTT
CSVLSGTIGELFF
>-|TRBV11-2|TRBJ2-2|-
TGTGCCAGCAGCCTCCTGTCAGGGAACACCGGGGAGCTGTTTTTT
CASSLLSGNTGELFF
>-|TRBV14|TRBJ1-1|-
TGTGCCAGCAGGCAAGAGGGGGGGATCAGGAACACTGAAGCTTTCTTT
CASRQEGGIRNTEAFF
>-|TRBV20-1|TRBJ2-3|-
TGCAGTGCTAGAGACCGGACTACACCAGATACGCAGTATTTT
CSARDRTTPDTQYF
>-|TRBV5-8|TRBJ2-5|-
TGTGCCAGCAGCTTCCGGCCGGGTTGGCAGGGGTACCAAGAGACCCAGTACTTC
CASSFRPGWQGYQETQYF
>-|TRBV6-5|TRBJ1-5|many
TGTGCCAGCAGCGCGAGTACGGAGGTCGGGCAGCCCCAGCATTTT
CASSASTEVGQPQHF
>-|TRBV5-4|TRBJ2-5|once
TGTGCCAGCAGCTCCCCGACATGGCGGCAGGCCCAGTACTTC
CASSSPTWRQAQYF
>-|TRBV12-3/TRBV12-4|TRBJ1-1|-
TGTACCAGCAGTTTGGCAGGACCCATGAACACTGAAGCTTTCTTT
CTSSLAGPMNTEAFF
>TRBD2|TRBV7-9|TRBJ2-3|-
TGTGCCAGCAGCCTCTATAGCGGGAGGAGCATAGATATGCAGTATTTT
CASSLYSGRSIDMQYF
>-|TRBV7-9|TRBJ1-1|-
TGTGCCAGCAACTTAGCCAGGGGTGAACTCACTGAAGCTTTCTTT
CASNLARGELTEAFF
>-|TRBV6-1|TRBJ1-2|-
TGTGTCAGCAGTATAACAGCCTCCTCTAACTATGGCTACACCTTC
CVSSITASSNYGYTF
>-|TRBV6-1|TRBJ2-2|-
TGTGCCAGCACCGATTCACAGGGTTCGGACACCAGGGGGCTGTTTTTT
CASTDSQGSDTRGLFF
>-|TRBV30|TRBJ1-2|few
TGTGCCTGGAGCGTGTCCCAGGGTCGATGGGGCTACACCTTC
CAWSVSQGRWGYTF
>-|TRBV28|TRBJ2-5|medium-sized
TGTGCCAGCAGTCCCCCTAGAGTCTCCAAAGAGACCCAGTACTTC
CASSPPRVSKETQYF
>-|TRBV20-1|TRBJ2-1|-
TGCAGTGCTAGAGATAAGGCGGCAGGGTGGACCGAGCAGTTCTTC
CSARDKAAGWTEQFF
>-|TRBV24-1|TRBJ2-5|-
TGTGACACCACCGGGGACAACAGGGTGGAGACCCAGTACTTC
CDTTGDNRVETQYF
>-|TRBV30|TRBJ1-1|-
TGTGTCTGGGCGAGGCGGGCCACTGAAGCTTTCTTT
CVWARRATEAFF
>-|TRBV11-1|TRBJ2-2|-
TGTGCCAGCAGCCCGGGGGATGCCGGGGGCAGGGAGCTATTTTTT
CASSPGDAGGRELFF
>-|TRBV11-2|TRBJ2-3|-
TGTGCCAGCACTCCTACGTGGATAGATACGCAGTATTTT
CASTPTWIDTQYF
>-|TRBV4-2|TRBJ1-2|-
TGTGCCAGCAGCCACCCCATTCCTCGCGGCGGTAATGGCTACACTTTC
CASSHPIPRGGNGYTF
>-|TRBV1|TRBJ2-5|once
TGCACCAGCAGCCGAGCGCAGGACCAAGAGACCCAGTACTTC
CTSSRAQDQETQYF
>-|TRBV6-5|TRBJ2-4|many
TGTGCCAGCAAGACAGTAGCCAAAAACATTCAGTACTTC
CASKTVAKNIQYF
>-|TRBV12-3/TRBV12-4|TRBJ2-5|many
TGTGCCAGCAGTCCCGTACCGGGTTCGGAGACCCAGTACTTC
CASSPVPGSETQYF
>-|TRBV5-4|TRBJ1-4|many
TGTGCCAGCAGCTCCCGCGGGGTACAAAATGAAAAACTGTTTTTT
CASSSRGVQNEKLFF
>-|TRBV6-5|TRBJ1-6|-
TGTGCCAGCAGTAGGATCGTACCTACCCAAGCACCCCTCCACTTT
CASSRIVPTQAPLHF
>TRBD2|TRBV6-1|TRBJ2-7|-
TGTGCCAGCAGCGGGGGGGGCTCCTATGATCAGTACTTC
CASSGGGSYDQYF
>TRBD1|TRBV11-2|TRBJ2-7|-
TGTACCAACTCCCGACACGAGGACAGGGCATCCTACGAGCAATACTTC
CTNSRHEDRASYEQYF
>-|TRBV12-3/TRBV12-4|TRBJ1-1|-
TGTGCCAGTAGTTTTACAGGGAACGTTTATGCTGAAGCTTACTTT
CASSFTGNVYAEAYF
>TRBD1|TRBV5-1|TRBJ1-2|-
TGCGCCAGCAGCCAAGGACAGGGCTCGAAAAATAACTATGGCTACACCTTC
CASSQGQGSKNNYGYTF